The 9 T cell receptor beta chains in this list originate from one sample, sequenced in a study of T cells after yellow fever vaccination. One entry per CDR3 protein results from TCRdb running MiXCR on the 5' RACE reads. The table shows more than 300,000 distinct CDR3 sequences, with roughly 4.3% occurring only once. The sequenced sample was PBMCs, obtained 15 days after the yellow fever booster vaccination. The receptors shown here come from a young man who received the YFV17D yellow fever vaccine.

The rearrangement links TRBV19 to TRBJ2-6, with D tentatively TRBD1 (5 bases). Germline CDR1 reads LNHDA; CDR2 reads SQIVND (reference sequence). V was clipped by 2 bases and J by 4 bases, with 18 bases between them. CDR3 length equals 18 residues. Written as DNA, the CDR3 is TGTGCCAGTAGTATATCAGCGAGCAGGGCGCCGGGGGCCAACGTCCTGACTTTC. Its translation is CASSISASRAPGANVLTF.

This clonotype occurred many times. The chain employs TRBV20-1 and TRBJ1-1, with D perhaps matching TRBD1 (6 bases). Trimming left V 3 bases short and J 11 bases short, with 22 bases between. There are 14 residues in the CDR3. Per germline, CDR1 DFQATT and CDR2 SNEGSKA (reference sequence). The CDR3 spells CSASRTLKTGGAFF. The CDR3, as DNA: TGCAGTGCTAGTCGGACTCTCAAGACAGGAGGGGCTTTCTTT.

The sample holds many counts of this clonotype. The chain is built from TRBV29-1 and TRBJ1-1; possibly TRBD1 for D (5 bases). CDR3 length: 13 residues. The V gene lost 4 bases and the J gene lost 0 bases, with 9 bases spanning the gap. CDR1 is SQVTM and CDR2 is ANQGSEA in the germline V gene. CDR3 DNA sequence: TGCAGCGTTGGGACACTCTTGAACACTGAAGCTTTCTTT. It is translated as CSVGTLLNTEAFF.

This clonotype has a handful of counts. V and J are TRBV4-2 and TRBJ2-1; 7 bases match TRBD1. The germline V gene encodes CDR1 LGHNA and CDR2 YNFKEQ. J was trimmed by 4 bases and V by 1 base; bases with no gene match: 4. This CDR3 region has 15 residues. This chain's CDR3 is CASSQARGPYNEQFF. CDR3 coding DNA: TGTGCCAGCAGCCAAGCGAGGGGGCCTTACAATGAGCAGTTCTTC.

This clonotype was observed a few times. This chain connects TRBV5-1 to TRBJ2-6; 10 bases agree with TRBD1. V lost 3 bases and J lost 2; bases outside the gene matches: 8. The germline V gene has CDR1 SGHRS and CDR2 YFSETQ. This CDR3 is 18 amino acids long. CDR3 in amino acids: CASSWDRGKSPGANVLTF. CDR3 DNA: TGCGCCAGCAGCTGGGACAGGGGCAAGTCACCTGGGGCCAACGTCCTGACTTTC.

There are many counts of this clonotype. The rearrangement links TRBV5-1 to TRBJ1-6; weak D call: TRBD1 (5 bases). There are 14 residues in the CDR3. Trimming left V 1 base short and J 8 bases short, with 10 bases between. Germline values: CDR1 SGHRS, CDR2 YFSETQ. The CDR3 protein is CASSLTGIDSPLHF. DNA for the CDR3: TGCGCCAGCAGCTTGACAGGAATCGATTCACCCCTCCACTTT.

The rearrangement joins TRBV30 to TRBJ2-7; perhaps TRBD1 as D (5 bases). The length of the CDR3 is 11 residues. The germline gives CDR1 GTSNPN, CDR2 SVGIG (reference sequence). The ends were cut back, 5 bases at V and 5 bases at J, with 10 bases in the middle. The DNA of the CDR3 is TGTGCCTGGGATACAGGCCACGAGCAGTACTTC. Amino acids: CAWDTGHEQYF.

This clonotype was recorded at least ten times. The chain uses TRBV5-1 and TRBJ2-3; TRBD2 might be the D (6 bases). Deletions cut 4 bases from V and 4 bases from J, with 13 bases between. The CDR3 is made up of 14 amino acids. CDR1 is SGHRS and CDR2 is YFSETQ in the germline V gene. The CDR3, as DNA: TGCGCCAGCAGCGGTGGAGGGGTTGCAGATACGCAGTATTTT. It yields the protein CASSGGGVADTQYF.

This clonotype was recorded at least ten times. The chain combines TRBV12-3 or TRBV12-4 with TRBJ1-2; D not resolved. CDR3 length equals 14 residues. Trimming took off 2 bases at V and 8 bases at J, with 15 bases between the two ends. The CDR3 DNA reads as TGTGCCAGCAGTTTACGACCGAATAGCCAAGGCTACACCTTC. Protein product: CASSLRPNSQGYTF.